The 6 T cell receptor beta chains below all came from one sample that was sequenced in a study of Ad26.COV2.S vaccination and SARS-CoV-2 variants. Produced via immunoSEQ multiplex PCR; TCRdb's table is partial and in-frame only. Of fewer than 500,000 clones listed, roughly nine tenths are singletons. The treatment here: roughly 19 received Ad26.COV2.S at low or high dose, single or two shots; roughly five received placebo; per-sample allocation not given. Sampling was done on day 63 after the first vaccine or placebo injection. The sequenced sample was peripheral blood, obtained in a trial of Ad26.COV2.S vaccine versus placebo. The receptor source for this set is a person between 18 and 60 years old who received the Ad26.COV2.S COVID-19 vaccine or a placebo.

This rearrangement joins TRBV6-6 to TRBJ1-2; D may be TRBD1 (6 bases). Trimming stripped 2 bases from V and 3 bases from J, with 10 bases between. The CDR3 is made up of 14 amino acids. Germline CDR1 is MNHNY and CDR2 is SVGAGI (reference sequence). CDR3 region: CASSYGGLDYGYTF. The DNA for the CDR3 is TGTGCCAGCAGTTACGGGGGGCTTGACTATGGCTACACCTTC.

CDR3 DNA: TGCGCCAGCAGCTTGGGTCAGGGGAGTGAAGCTTTCTTT. Residues: CASSLGQGSEAFF. The chain employs TRBV5-1 and TRBJ1-1, with D perhaps TRBD1 (6 bases). CDR3 size: 13 residues. Germline CDR1 reads SGHRS; CDR2 reads YFSETQ. V lost 0 bases and J 7 bases, leaving 10 bases between the germline ends.

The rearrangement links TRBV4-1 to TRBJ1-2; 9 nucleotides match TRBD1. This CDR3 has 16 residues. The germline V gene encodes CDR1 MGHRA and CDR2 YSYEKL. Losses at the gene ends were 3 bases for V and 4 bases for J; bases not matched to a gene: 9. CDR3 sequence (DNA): TGCGCCAGCAGCCAGTATCAACAGGGGGCTTTCTATGGCTACACCTTC. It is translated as CASSQYQQGAFYGYTF.

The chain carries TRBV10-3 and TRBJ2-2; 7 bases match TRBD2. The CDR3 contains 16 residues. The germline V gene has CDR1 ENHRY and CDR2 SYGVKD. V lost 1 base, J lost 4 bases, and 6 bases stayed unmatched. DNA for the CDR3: TGTGCCATCAGTGAGTTAGCCAGCGGGGTCACCGGGGAGCTGTTTTTT. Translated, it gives CAISELASGVTGELFF.

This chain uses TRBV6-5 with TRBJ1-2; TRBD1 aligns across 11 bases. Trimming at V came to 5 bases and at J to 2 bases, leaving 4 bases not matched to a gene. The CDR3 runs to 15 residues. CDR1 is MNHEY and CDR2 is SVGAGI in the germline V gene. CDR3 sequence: CASSKDRGRNYGYTF. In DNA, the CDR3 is TGTGCCAGCAGTAAGGACAGGGGGCGCAACTATGGCTACACCTTC.

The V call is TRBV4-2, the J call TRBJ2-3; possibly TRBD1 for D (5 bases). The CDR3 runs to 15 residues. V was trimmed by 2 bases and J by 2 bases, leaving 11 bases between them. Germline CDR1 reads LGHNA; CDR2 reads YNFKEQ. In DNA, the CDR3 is TGTGCCAGCAGCCAAAGACAGAGAGACACAGATACGCAGTATTTT. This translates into CASSQRQRDTDTQYF.